This entry lists 6 T cell receptor beta chains sequenced from one sample in a study of T cell responses to AZD1222 COVID-19 vaccine. Libraries were prepared by immunoSEQ multiplex PCR; TCRdb keeps only in-frame clonotypes and omits some of them. The sample carries about 47,000 clones, just under 80% recorded once. Here the sequenced sample was peripheral blood, taken 28 days after the second dose of the MenACWY control vaccine. Receptors were obtained from an adult who received the MenACWY meningococcal vaccine as a control.

The CDR3 DNA reads as TGTGCCAGCAGTTTAAGAACGGGGGGGCCGGATGAGCAGTTCTTC. Translating it yields CASSLRTGGPDEQFF. V is TRBV27 and J is TRBJ2-1; 8 nucleotides line up with TRBD2. The CDR3 contains 15 residues. J gave up 8 bases and V 2 bases, and 8 bases lay outside the gene matches. In germline, CDR1 is MNHEY, CDR2 SMNVEV (reference sequence).

This clone appeared a single time. The chain carries TRBV28 and TRBJ1-3; no clear D gene. Trimming took 5 bases from V and 3 from J, leaving 8 bases between them. CDR1 MDHEN and CDR2 SYDVKM come from the germline V gene. CDR3 length: 13 amino acids. The CDR3, as DNA: TGTGCCAGCAGTCAAGCCGGTGGAAACACCATATATTTT. Translation: CASSQAGGNTIYF.

The chain employs TRBV29-1 and TRBJ2-1; D unresolved. The CDR3 runs 11 residues. V lost 6 bases, J lost 5 bases, and 8 bases lay in between. The V gene's germline CDR1 is SQVTM and CDR2 ANQGSEA. The CDR3 DNA reads TGCAGCGTGGGAACTAACAATGAGCAGTTCTTC. It specifies CSVGTNNEQFF.

The chain carries TRBV9 and TRBJ2-3, with a tentative D call TRBD1 (6 bases). Germline CDR1 and CDR2: SGDLS and YYNGEE. The CDR3 totals 16 residues. V lost 0 bases to trimming and J lost 0 bases, with 11 bases between them. The CDR3 sequence: CASSVARGSSTDTQYF. CDR3 bases: TGTGCCAGCAGCGTAGCTAGGGGGAGTAGCACAGATACGCAGTATTTT.

The rearrangement joins TRBV2 to TRBJ2-1; no definite D call. The CDR3 is made up of 11 amino acids. In germline, CDR1 is SNHLY, CDR2 FYNNEI. Trimming pared 4 bases from V and 5 bases from J, leaving 3 bases between. The CDR3 DNA follows: TGTGCCAGCAGTGGAGACAATGAGCAGTTCTTC. Its protein is CASSGDNEQFF. Full variable domain (missing parts from reference TRBV2 and TRBJ2-1): EPEVTQTPSHQVTQMGQEVILRCVPISNHLYFYWYRQILGQKVEFLVSFYNNEISEKSEIFDDQFSVERPDGSNFTLKIRSTKLEDSAMYFCASSGDNEQFFGPGTRLTVL.

This clone was counted between two and nine times. The J gene is TRBJ1-1, the V gene TRBV19, with TRBD1 matching 8 bases. V dropped 5 bases and J dropped 8; count of bases not matched to a gene: 4. CDR1 and CDR2 from the germline V gene are LNHDA and SQIVND (reference sequence). The length of the CDR3 is 12 residues. CDR3 region: CASSPRGLEAFF. In nucleotides, the CDR3 is TGTGCCAGTAGTCCCAGGGGGCTAGAAGCTTTCTTT.